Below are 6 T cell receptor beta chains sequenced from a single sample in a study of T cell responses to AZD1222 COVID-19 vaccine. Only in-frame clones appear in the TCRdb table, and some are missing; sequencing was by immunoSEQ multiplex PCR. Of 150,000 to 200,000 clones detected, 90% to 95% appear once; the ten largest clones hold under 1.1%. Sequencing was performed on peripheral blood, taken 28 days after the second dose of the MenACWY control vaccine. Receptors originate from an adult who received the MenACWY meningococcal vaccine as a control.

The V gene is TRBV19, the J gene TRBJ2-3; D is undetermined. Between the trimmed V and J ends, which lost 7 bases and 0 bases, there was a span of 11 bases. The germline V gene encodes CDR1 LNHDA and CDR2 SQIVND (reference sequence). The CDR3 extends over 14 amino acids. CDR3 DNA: TGTGCCAGTACCGCGACACTCAGCACAGATACGCAGTATTTT. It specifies CASTATLSTDTQYF.

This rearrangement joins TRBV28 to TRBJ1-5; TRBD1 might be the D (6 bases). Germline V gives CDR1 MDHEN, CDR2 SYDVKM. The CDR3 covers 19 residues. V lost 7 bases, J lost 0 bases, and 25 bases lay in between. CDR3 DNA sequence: TGTGCCAGCACCTTAGGGGGGGGGAGTGTATCCCATAGCAATCAGCCCCAGCATTTT. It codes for CASTLGGGSVSHSNQPQHF.

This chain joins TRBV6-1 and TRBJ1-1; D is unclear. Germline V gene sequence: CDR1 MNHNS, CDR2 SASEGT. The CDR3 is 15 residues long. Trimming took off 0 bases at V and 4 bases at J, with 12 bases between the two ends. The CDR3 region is CASSEAYGQSTEAFF. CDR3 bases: TGTGCCAGCAGTGAAGCTTATGGTCAAAGCACTGAAGCTTTCTTT.

The CDR3, as DNA: TGTGCCAGCAGCTTTACAGGGGCTAACTATGGCTACACCTTC. It translates to CASSFTGANYGYTF. V and J are TRBV3-1 (or the pseudogene TRBV3-2) and TRBJ1-2, with TRBD1 matching 7 bases. Losses at the gene ends were 5 bases for V and 0 bases for J; bases not matched to a gene: 3. The CDR3 spans 14 residues. Germline loops: CDR1 LGHDT, CDR2 YNNKEL (reference sequence).

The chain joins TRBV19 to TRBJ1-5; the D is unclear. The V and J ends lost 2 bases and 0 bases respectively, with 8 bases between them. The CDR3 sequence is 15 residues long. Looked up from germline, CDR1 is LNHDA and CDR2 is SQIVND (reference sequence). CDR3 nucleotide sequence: TGTGCCAGTAGTATATGGCGGGCTAGCAATCAGCCCCAGCATTTT. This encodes CASSIWRASNQPQHF.

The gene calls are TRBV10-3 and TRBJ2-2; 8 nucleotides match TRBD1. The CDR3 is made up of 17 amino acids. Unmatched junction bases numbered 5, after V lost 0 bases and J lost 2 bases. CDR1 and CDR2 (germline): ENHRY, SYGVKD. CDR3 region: CAISESRTGSNTGELFF. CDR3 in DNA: TGTGCCATCAGTGAGTCCCGGACAGGGTCCAACACCGGGGAGCTGTTTTTT.